The 7 T cell receptor beta chains below come from one sample, sequenced in a study of T cells after yellow fever vaccination. Each CDR3 protein is one row after TCRdb ran MiXCR on the 5' RACE reads. The data hold 350,000 or so distinct CDR3 sequences, with roughly 8.4% observed a single time. Sequences were derived from PBMCs, sampled about 49 days after the first yellow fever vaccination. The origin of the receptors is a young man who received the YFV17D yellow fever vaccine.

The V and J genes are TRBV6-1 and TRBJ1-6; 7 nucleotides align to TRBD1. The length of the CDR3 is 14 residues. With 8 bases clipped from V and 9 bases from J, the junction kept 10 bases outside the gene matches. CDR1 is MNHNS and CDR2 is SASEGT in the germline V gene. CDR3 coding DNA: TGTGCCAGCGGCAGACAGGGCTCGGGTTCACCCCTCCACTTT. Amino acid sequence: CASGRQGSGSPLHF.

This clonotype was seen a handful of times. The genes are TRBV6-5 and TRBJ1-3; D not resolved. The germline V gene has CDR1 MNHEY and CDR2 SVGAGI. The V end was cut by 3 bases, the J end by 0 bases, with 12 bases between. CDR3 size: 16 residues. CDR3 residues: CASSYSPISSGNTIYF. The DNA for the CDR3 is TGTGCCAGCAGTTATTCTCCAATCTCCTCTGGAAACACCATATATTTT.

The rearrangement uses TRBV5-4 and TRBJ2-7; maybe TRBD1 (6 bases). This CDR3 contains 17 residues. V lost 0 bases, J lost 3 bases, and 19 bases lay in between. Germline-derived CDR1 and CDR2 are SGHNT and YYREEE (reference sequence). The CDR3 coding sequence is TGTGCCAGCAGCTTGGACCGAACAGGGACGGGTTTCTACGAGCAGTACTTC. It specifies CASSLDRTGTGFYEQYF.

J is TRBJ1-1 and V is TRBV7-2, with 10 bases matching TRBD1. The CDR3 runs 15 residues. Unmatched junction bases numbered 3, after V lost 5 bases and J lost 0 bases. Germline V gene data show CDR1 as SGHTA and CDR2 as FQGNSA. The CDR3 loop is CASSDRGRMNTEAFF. CDR3 nucleotides: TGTGCCAGCAGCGACAGGGGGCGCATGAACACTGAAGCTTTCTTT.

The chain couples TRBV5-1 to TRBJ1-1; weak D call: TRBD1 (6 bases). The V end was cut by 0 bases, the J end by 4 bases, with 13 bases between. Germline CDR1 and CDR2: SGHRS and YFSETQ. The CDR3 length is 15 residues. The CDR3 region is CASSLDGGLSTEAFF. CDR3 DNA: TGCGCCAGCAGCTTGGATGGGGGGCTGAGCACTGAAGCTTTCTTT.

The genes are TRBV19 and TRBJ1-1; 11 bases are a match to TRBD1. Germline assignment: CDR1 LNHDA and CDR2 SQIVND (reference sequence). CDR3 size: 17 residues. The ends lost 3 bases at V and 4 bases at J; junction bases unmatched: 10. The CDR3 DNA reads as TGTGCCAGTAGTATGGGCGCCGGACAGGGGGCGAGCACTGAAGCTTTCTTT. Amino acid sequence: CASSMGAGQGASTEAFF. Based on the CDR3 plus reference TRBV19 and TRBJ1-1, the full variable domain is DGGITQSPKYLFRKEGQNVTLSCEQNLNHDAMYWYRQDPGQGLRLIYYSQIVNDFQKGDIAEGYSVSREKKESFPLTVTSAQKNPTAFYLCASSMGAGQGASTEAFFGQGTRLTVV.

This clonotype has ten or more counts. The chain has TRBV5-4 and TRBJ2-5; no reliable D call. CDR3 length: 13 amino acids. Trimming cost V 2 bases and J 2 bases, with 7 bases left between them. Germline CDR1 is SGHNT and CDR2 is YYREEE (reference sequence). The CDR3 DNA follows: TGTGCCAGCAGCTTAGGGCTACAAGAGACCCAGTACTTC. Its translation is CASSLGLQETQYF.